This TCR beta chain was found in a study of regulatory T cells in long-lasting Graves disease (dated by TCRdb to the early 2020s). Regarding the research as a whole: Antithyroid drugs had been taken for less than 3 months by newly diagnosed Graves' disease patients. Peripheral blood TCR sequencing and RNA sequencing compared persistent Graves' disease patients with newly diagnosed Graves' disease patients. The study was registered as a clinical trial and conducted in China. A total of roughly 35 samples underwent TCR sequencing: some 13 from persistent and some 20 from newly diagnosed Graves' disease patients. Findings and caveats that apply to the study as a whole: Persistent Graves' disease patients showed lower TCR Shannon entropy and fewer highly expanded clones than newly diagnosed patients, suggesting clonal expansion. As a limitation, the authors acknowledged that the small sample size may reduce accuracy. Sequencing and analysis were restricted to the TCR beta chain. Because the primary lesion, thyroid tissue, could not be accessed, the study looked at peripheral blood alone. A larger number of public clonotypes was shared among persistent patients (fewer than 3,000) than among newly diagnosed patients (around 890).

The method was multiplex PCR. The instrument was an Illumina HiSeq 4000. To build TCR beta libraries, CDR3 regions were amplified by Arm-PCR using iRepertoire HTBI primers. Before sequencing, the PCR products went through gel purification. The study's processing was this. Gene usage analysis of CDR3 amino acid clonotypes used the 62 TRBV and more than 13 TRBJ segments found across samples. COPE and FqMerger were used to merge filtered high-quality paired reads into contigs. BLAST was used to align contigs to IMGT TRBV, TRBD and TRBJ reference genes, with CDR3 defined following IMGT. Clonotypes above 0.1% frequency were classified as highly expanded clones. Repertoire diversity was measured by Shannon entropy, and V-J evenness by the Gini coefficient. Public clonotypes were defined as clonotypes shared by more than one individual. TCRdb itself trimmed the public reads at Q25 with fastp, ran MiXCR and retained productive beta chains. Each CDR3 protein appears once, grouped with its most common genes and DNA. These V and J calls derive from TCRdb rather than the authors' analysis. This sample lists a few hundred thousand distinct CDR3 sequences; about 16% were detected once. The biggest ten clones account for roughly a fifth of the sample.

This clonotype was counted many times. Its antigen is not yet known. Qualities for individual bases were not recorded, and no much larger clone is one base off. The time point label, read with the paper, signifies: newly diagnosed GD, antithyroid drugs for less than 3 months. For both TCR sequencing and RNA sequencing, RNA was extracted from PBMCs in TRIzol. The diagnosis of Graves' disease was made according to American Thyroid Association guidelines. Patients for the study were recruited at an endocrinology department in Xi'an, China. Each patient gave about 9.1 milliliters of peripheral blood, collected in an EDTA anticoagulant tube. Ficoll Paque Plus density gradient separation was used to isolate PBMCs, and no further T cell sorting was done. An Agilent 2100 Bioanalyzer and agarose gel were used to assess RNA quality, and a NanoDrop 2000 was used to measure RNA concentration. The source of this sequence is a female donor with Graves disease. Sequencing used peripheral blood mononuclear cells (PBMCs), obtained at new diagnosis, from a patient treated with antithyroid drugs.

The bases read TGTGCCAGCAGTGAGGAACAGAGCACTGAAGCTTTCTTT. Translated, it gives CASSEEQSTEAFF. The rearranged segments are TRBV2 and TRBJ1-1, with the D segment identity uncertain. Trimming takes 3 bases from V and 4 bases from J, and the germline ends sit 9 bases apart. The CDR3 runs 13 amino acids, cysteine and phenylalanine included. Of the read, only the CDR3 DNA is kept; its 39 bases are in frame from base 1. The CDR1 and CDR2 encoded by the germline V gene are SNHLY and FYNNEI.